Presented here are 29 T cell receptor beta chains from one specimen sequenced in a study of long-term antiretroviral therapy in people with HIV (dated by TCRdb to between 2022 and 2023). The immunoSEQ hsTCRB v3.0 assay was used at survey level resolution to sequence the TRB variable region. Not all clones reach the TCRdb copy of this immuneACCESS table, which keeps in-frame sequences only. Checked studies attribute under half of the gap to unresolved V genes and leave the rest unexplained. The sample table shows around 26,000 clones, and 86% are seen once. The top ten clonotypes cover under 5.5% of the sample. The sequenced sample was unsorted PBMCs, obtained approximately 2.7 years after starting antiretroviral therapy. The source of these receptors is a middle-aged man with HIV.

The genes are TRBV7-9 and TRBJ2-5; D might be TRBD2 (7 bases). CDR1 SEHNR and CDR2 FQNEAQ come from the germline V gene (reference sequence). V was clipped by 5 bases and J by 3 bases, with 19 bases between them. The CDR3 loop spans 16 amino acids. CDR3 DNA sequence: TGTGCCAGCAGCCCGCGGAACGCGGGGGCGAAAGAGACCCAGTACTTC. Amino acid sequence: CASSPRNAGAKETQYF.

CDR3 bases: TGTGCCAGCAGCTTACTAGCCGACAAGTACAATGAGCAGTTCTTC. It specifies CASSLLADKYNEQFF. The rearrangement links TRBV7-9 to TRBJ2-1, with D perhaps matching TRBD2 (5 bases). The V end was cut by 2 bases, the J end by 4 bases, with 12 bases between. Germline assignment: CDR1 SEHNR and CDR2 FQNEAQ (reference sequence). This CDR3 spans 15 amino acids.

The chain has TRBV30 and TRBJ1-1, with unresolved D. Trimming left V 2 bases short and J 6 bases short, with 16 bases between. The CDR3 consists of 14 residues. Germline assignment: CDR1 GTSNPN and CDR2 SVGIG (reference sequence). The CDR3 DNA follows: TGTGCCTGGAGTACTGGCAATCAGCTGCCTGAAGCTTTCTTT. It is translated as CAWSTGNQLPEAFF. Filled out from reference TRBV30 and TRBJ1-1, the complete variable domain reads SQTIHQWPATLVQPVGSPLSLECTVEGTSNPNLYWYRQAAGRGLQLLFYSVGIGQISSEVPQNLSASRPQDRQFILSSKKLLLSDSGFYLCAWSTGNQLPEAFFGQGTRLTVV.

The chain joins TRBV10-3 to TRBJ2-3; 7 nucleotides match TRBD2. Trimming cost V 3 bases and J 1 base; bases outside gene matches: 7. CDR1 is ENHRY, CDR2 SYGVKD, per germline. This CDR3 contains 16 residues. The CDR3 sequence is CAISEGAGTRTDTQYF. CDR3 DNA: TGTGCCATCAGTGAAGGAGCGGGAACCCGCACAGATACGCAGTATTTT.

The rearrangement joins TRBV29-1 to TRBJ1-1, with a tentative D call TRBD1 (6 bases). CDR1 is SQVTM and CDR2 is ANQGSEA in the germline V gene. The length of the CDR3 is 10 residues. The CDR3 sequence is CRGGAAEAFF. In nucleotides, the CDR3 is TGCAGGGGGGGGGCCGCTGAAGCTTTCTTT. The variable domain in full, with the rest retrieved from reference TRBV29-1 and TRBJ1-1, is SAVISQKPSRDICQRGTSLTIQCQVDSQVTMMFWYRQQPGQSLTLIATANQGSEATYESGFVIDKFPISRPNLTFSTLTVSNMSPEDSSIYLCRGGAAEAFFGQGTRLTVV.

J is TRBJ2-1 and V is TRBV11-2; the D is unclear. V was shortened by 6 bases and J by 0 bases, with 12 bases between the two germline ends. The CDR3 is 15 amino acids. Per germline, CDR1 SGHAT and CDR2 FQNNGV. The CDR3 bases are TGTGCCAGCAGTTTTAGCAGGAGCTCCTACAATGAGCAGTTCTTC. Translating gives CASSFSRSSYNEQFF.

The chain employs TRBV7-6 and TRBJ2-1, with TRBD2 matching 10 bases. The CDR3 is 14 residues long. Germline CDR1 reads SGHVS; CDR2 reads FNYEAQ. Trimming at V came to 5 bases and at J to 4 bases, leaving 2 bases not matched to a gene. The CDR3 spells CASSGLAEYNEQFF. For the CDR3, the DNA is TGTGCCAGCAGCGGACTAGCGGAGTACAATGAGCAGTTCTTC.

There are a few counts of this clone. This rearrangement joins TRBV19 to TRBJ2-2; D ambiguous. Germline V lookup: CDR1 LNHDA, CDR2 SQIVND (reference sequence). The V end was cut by 9 bases, the J end by 4 bases, with 15 bases between. The CDR3 has 14 residues. The CDR3 DNA reads TGTGCCAGCCTTCTGGGCCCGGGCACCGGGGAGCTGTTTTTT. Its protein product is CASLLGPGTGELFF.

The chain links TRBV29-1 to TRBJ1-5; 11 bases match TRBD1. The junction had 8 bases not matched to a gene; V was cut back by 6 bases and J by 4 bases. CDR3 size: 15 residues. Germline V gene lookup returns CDR1 SQVTM and CDR2 ANQGSEA. The CDR3 nucleotides read TGCAGCGTCGTGGACAGGGGGCCACCAAATCAGCCCCAGCATTTT. Translating gives CSVVDRGPPNQPQHF.

The chain uses TRBV2 and TRBJ1-1; D not certain. CDR1 is SNHLY, CDR2 FYNNEI, per germline. This CDR3 has 14 amino acids. V gave up 6 bases and J gave up 0 bases, with 11 bases separating them. The CDR3 protein is CASSRTDMNTEAFF. The CDR3 coding sequence is TGTGCCAGCAGCCGGACTGACATGAACACTGAAGCTTTCTTT.

The count of this clone is one. The rearrangement joins TRBV5-1 to TRBJ2-3, with 8 bases aligning to TRBD2. This CDR3 has 14 amino acids. CDR1 and CDR2 (germline): SGHRS, YFSETQ. The ends lost 4 bases at V and 2 bases at J; junction bases unmatched: 3. The CDR3 bases are TGCGCCAGCAGCCGCGGACTAGCCACAGATACGCAGTATTTT. Its translation is CASSRGLATDTQYF. The complete variable domain, with remaining parts taken from reference TRBV5-1 and TRBJ2-3, reads KAGVTQTPRYLIKTRGQQVTLSCSPISGHRSVSWYQQTPGQGLQFLFEYFSETQRNKGNFPGRFSGRQFSNSRSEMNVSTLELGDSALYLCASSRGLATDTQYFGPGTRLTVL.

In nucleotides, the CDR3 is TGTGCCAGCAGTTATGGGACTAGCCCGAGCACAGATACGCAGTATTTT. It is translated as CASSYGTSPSTDTQYF. The chain employs TRBV6-5 and TRBJ2-3; TRBD2 matches at 9 bases. The ends lost 3 bases at V and 0 bases at J; junction bases unmatched: 4. The CDR3 has 16 residues. CDR1 is MNHEY, CDR2 SVGAGI, per germline.

The V and J genes are TRBV6-5 and TRBJ2-7; either TRBD1 or TRBD2 may supply D (6 bases each). The V gene lost 3 bases and the J gene lost 3 bases, with 15 bases spanning the gap. Germline V lookup: CDR1 MNHEY, CDR2 SVGAGI. The CDR3 totals 15 residues. Here the CDR3 DNA reads TGTGCCAGCAGTTATTTCGATGGGGGGCACTACGAGCAGTACTTC. Translation gives CASSYFDGGHYEQYF.

V gene TRBV10-3 combines with J gene TRBJ1-5; 8 nucleotides line up with TRBD1. Germline lookup yields CDR1 ENHRY and CDR2 SYGVKD. The CDR3 is 14 amino acids. Trimming at V came to 4 bases and at J to 1 base, leaving 0 bases not matched to a gene. Here the CDR3 reads CAISGTGSNQPQHF. The CDR3 DNA sequence: TGTGCCATCAGTGGGACAGGGAGCAATCAGCCCCAGCATTTT.

This chain joins TRBV9 and TRBJ1-5; TRBD1 matches 7 bases. This CDR3 is 15 amino acids long. The J segment lost 3 bases and the V segment lost 5 bases, leaving 8 bases of the junction unmatched. CDR1 and CDR2 (germline): SGDLS, YYNGEE. The CDR3 here is CASSRDRTINQPQHF. Here the CDR3 DNA reads TGTGCCAGCAGTAGGGACAGAACTATCAATCAGCCCCAGCATTTT.

The chain has TRBV4-3 and TRBJ2-2; D possibly matches TRBD1 or TRBD2 (5 bases each). Germline CDR1 is LGHNA and CDR2 is YSLEER. V was pared by 0 bases and J by 3 bases, with 17 bases between. The CDR3 is 18 residues long. The CDR3, as DNA: TGCGCCAGCAGCCAAGATCTTGTATTGGGGGTGGACACCGGGGAGCTGTTTTTT. Translating gives CASSQDLVLGVDTGELFF.

This clone occurred once. The CDR3, as DNA: TGCGCCAGCAGCCAAGGAATGGCAGGGCAAGAGACCCAGTACTTC. This translates into CASSQGMAGQETQYF. The V call is TRBV4-3, the J call TRBJ2-5; D possibly corresponds to TRBD1 (5 bases). V was trimmed by 1 base and J by 2 bases, leaving 11 bases between them. Germline V gene data show CDR1 as LGHNA and CDR2 as YSLEER. This CDR3 comprises 15 residues.

The chain recombines TRBV19 with TRBJ2-3, with TRBD1 matching 8 bases. V was pared by 4 bases and J by 1 base, with 1 base of the junction left unmatched. This CDR3 is 14 amino acids long. CDR1 is LNHDA, CDR2 SQIVND, per germline (reference sequence). The CDR3 bases are TGTGCCAGTAGTAAGGGACAGGGCACAGATACGCAGTATTTT. Its protein is CASSKGQGTDTQYF.

This clone was seen more than once but under ten times. V and J are TRBV19 and TRBJ1-5, with TRBD1 as a possible D gene (6 bases). Germline values: CDR1 LNHDA, CDR2 SQIVND (reference sequence). This CDR3 contains 15 residues. V lost 3 bases and J lost 3, with 12 bases in between. CDR3 residues: CASSIGGRNNQPQHF. The CDR3 DNA reads TGTGCCAGTAGTATTGGGGGCAGGAACAATCAGCCCCAGCATTTT.

The rearrangement joins TRBV6-5 to TRBJ2-5; TRBD2 aligns across 10 bases. The ends lost 0 bases at V and 1 base at J; junction bases unmatched: 2. The CDR3 is 16 residues long. CDR1 is MNHEY and CDR2 is SVGAGI in the germline V gene. CDR3 nucleotides: TGTGCCAGCAGTTACTCTAGACTAGCGGGCCAAGAGACCCAGTACTTC. This gives the protein CASSYSRLAGQETQYF.

The CDR3 region has the DNA TGTGCCAGCAGCTCCCACGCTAGCGGGGGCCGAGAAGAGACCCAGTACTTC. It yields the protein CASSSHASGGREETQYF. The chain links TRBV7-9 to TRBJ2-5, with TRBD2 identical over 10 bases. Germline assignment: CDR1 SEHNR and CDR2 FQNEAQ (reference sequence). Trimming cost V 4 bases and J 3 bases; bases outside gene matches: 11. The CDR3 totals 17 residues.

The chain is built from TRBV28 and TRBJ2-2, with D uncertain. The germline CDR1 and CDR2 sequences are MDHEN and SYDVKM. Trimming took off 11 bases at V and 8 bases at J, with 15 bases between the two ends. The CDR3 totals 12 residues. Here the CDR3 reads CACNPQLGELFF. In DNA, the CDR3 is TGTGCCTGCAACCCCCAGTTGGGGGAGCTGTTTTTT.

This clone has just one count. DNA of the CDR3: TGTGCCAGCAGCTTCGGCGGGGGTATTTTGGAAGAGACCCAGTACTTC. This codes for CASSFGGGILEETQYF. The V and J genes are TRBV7-9 and TRBJ2-5, with 7 positions matching TRBD2. V lost 3 bases and J lost 3; bases outside the gene matches: 10. The CDR3 runs to 16 residues. Germline-derived CDR1 and CDR2 are SEHNR and FQNEAQ (reference sequence).

The CDR3 reads CASSPRDAGHYNEQFF. The CDR3 nucleotides are TGCGCCAGCAGTCCCCGGGACGCCGGGCACTACAATGAGCAGTTCTTC. The V call is TRBV23-1, the J call TRBJ2-1; D is perhaps TRBD1 or TRBD2 (5 bases each). TRBV23-1 is known as an ORF, though its function is uncertain. The CDR3 extends over 16 amino acids. Trimming left V 4 bases short and J 3 bases short, with 16 bases between.

The chain recombines TRBV27 with TRBJ1-5; 7 nucleotides line up with TRBD1. Trimming took 9 bases from V and 3 from J; bases not matched to a gene: 8. Germline V gene data show CDR1 as MNHEY and CDR2 as SMNVEV (reference sequence). This CDR3 comprises 14 residues. The CDR3 here is CASQRQGVNQPQHF. The CDR3 DNA sequence: TGTGCCAGTCAACGACAGGGAGTCAATCAGCCCCAGCATTTT.

The CDR3: CASSANLGGASVYGYTF. CDR3 nucleotides: TGTGCCAGCAGCGCCAACCTAGGGGGGGCATCTGTATATGGCTACACCTTC. The chain combines TRBV9 with TRBJ1-2; perhaps TRBD1 as D (6 bases). The CDR3 contains 17 residues. CDR1 is SGDLS and CDR2 is YYNGEE in the germline V gene. Trimming removed 3 bases at V and 5 bases at J, with 23 bases between.

The chain has TRBV6-1 and TRBJ2-3, with 8 bases aligning to TRBD2. The CDR3 is 14 residues long. Germline CDR1 reads MNHNS; CDR2 reads SASEGT. V dropped 0 bases and J dropped 5; count of bases not matched to a gene: 1. The CDR3 coding sequence is TGTGCCAGCAGTGAAGCCGGGGGGGTAGATACGCAGTATTTT. Translating gives CASSEAGGVDTQYF.

V usage is TRBV7-2 and J usage is TRBJ2-1, with D unclear. Germline V CDR1 and CDR2: SGHTA, FQGNSA. The CDR3 length is 13 residues. Trimming left V 1 base short and J 10 bases short, with 11 bases between. The DNA of the CDR3 is TGTGCCAGCAGCTTAGATGTCCCAGGAGAGCAGTTCTTC. Protein product: CASSLDVPGEQFF. The variable domain in full, completed from reference TRBV7-2 and TRBJ2-1, reads GAGVSQSPSNKVTEKGKDVELRCDPISGHTALYWYRQSLGQGLEFLIYFQGNSAPDKSGLPSDRFSAERTGGSVSTLTIQRTQQEDSAVYLCASSLDVPGEQFFGPGTRLTVL.

The CDR3 here is CASSFSYEQYF. CDR3 nucleotides: TGTGCCAGCAGTTTCTCCTACGAGCAGTACTTC. The chain combines TRBV28 with TRBJ2-7; D not resolved. The CDR3 sequence is 11 residues long. CDR1 is MDHEN and CDR2 is SYDVKM in the germline V gene. The ends were cut back, 3 bases at V and 0 bases at J, with 0 bases in the middle.